This T cell receptor beta chain was sequenced for a study of human T cells and chemical hapten exposure. Across the whole study: The use of 2% DPC on roughly 2 cm by roughly 2 cm of upper inner arm skin constituted sensitization.

Regarding the study as a whole: Alopecia in all donors means immunity may differ from healthy individuals.

About this clonotype: No antigen is known for it.

Time point meaning: pre-sensitization, week 0. Regarding treatment: therapeutic diphenylcyclopropenone sensitization with weekly scalp DPC. The V end lost 3 bases, the J end lost 0 bases, and 5 bases lay between the germline ends. This CDR3 has 13 residues. Germline assignment: CDR1 MNHEY and CDR2 SMNVEV (reference sequence). In TCRdb, the RACE reads were re-called with MiXCR into one record per CDR3 protein. The repertoire holds tens of thousands of distinct CDR3 sequences, with around 10% as singletons. The clonotype originates from a woman between 40 and 50 years old with alopecia areata. Some clones in this sample may be carry-over from other donors' samples. The genes are TRBV27 and TRBJ1-1, with D unclear. Material: whole blood, obtained in connection with sensitization to the hapten diphenylcyclopropenone (DPC). The CDR3 DNA is TGTGCCAGCAGTTTGATTATGAACACTGAAGCTTTCTTT. Protein sequence: CASSLIMNTEAFF.